This T cell receptor beta chain was identified in a study of Graves' ophthalmopathy and Graves' hyperthyroidism. The sequenced template was RNA, covering the TCR beta CDR3 region. An opening RT-PCR round employed HTBI primers and preceded a second-round multiplex PCR. TCRdb reprocessed the multiplex PCR reads via MiXCR and lists one record per CDR3 protein. Of 900,000 to 1,200,000 distinct CDR3 sequences in the sample, 35% to 40% were seen once. The V segment lost 4 bases and the J segment 3 bases; nucleotides outside the gene matches: 5. The CDR3 is 14 amino acids. Germline-derived CDR1 and CDR2 are MDHEN and SYDVKM. Reliance was placed on clinical symptoms, serum thyroxine, TRAb, thyroid ultrasound and orbital computed tomography for diagnosis.

The material sequenced was peripheral blood or thyroid tissue (not recorded which). The chain combines TRBV28 with TRBJ1-2, with 7 bases fitting TRBD1. The clonotype comes from an adult man with Graves' hyperthyroidism. DNA for the CDR3: TGTGCCAGCAGTTCAGGGGGAATATACTATGGCTACACCTTC. The encoded protein is CASSSGGIYYGYTF.